These 13 T cell receptor beta chains came from one sample sequenced in a study of OX40 agonist ivuxolimab in advanced cancers. Repertoires were generated with immunoSEQ multiplex PCR, while TCRdb's copy carries only in-frame clones and drops some. The table has 23,000 or so clones, 84% seen once; the top ten hold more than 30%. Here the sequenced sample was CD4+ or CD8+ T cells sorted from blood, taken in a trial of the OX40 agonist ivuxolimab. All receptors derive from an adult with an advanced solid tumor such as melanoma, head and neck, liver or kidney cancer.

In this sample, this clone is medium-sized (0.01 to 0.1%). For the CDR3, the DNA is TGTGCCAGCAGCCGCGGGTCTGAAGCTTTCTTT. Protein: CASSRGSEAFF. This chain joins TRBV7-9 and TRBJ1-1; D remains unclear. The CDR3 covers 11 residues. The germline CDR1 and CDR2 sequences are SEHNR and FQNEAQ (reference sequence). V shed 5 bases and J shed 6 bases, with 7 bases lying between them.

This chain links TRBV28 with TRBJ1-1; 8 bases align to TRBD1. The V segment lost 4 bases and the J segment 2 bases; nucleotides outside the gene matches: 15. Germline values: CDR1 MDHEN, CDR2 SYDVKM. This CDR3 contains 18 residues. The CDR3 DNA is TGTGCCAGCAGTTCCCCGCAGGTCGGCAGGGGGCCTAACACTGAAGCTTTCTTT. Encoded protein: CASSSPQVGRGPNTEAFF.

This chain joins TRBV19 and TRBJ2-5; TRBD1 matches at 9 bases. Germline V lookup: CDR1 LNHDA, CDR2 SQIVND (reference sequence). CDR3 length: 14 amino acids. V was pared by 5 bases and J by 0 bases, with 1 base of the junction left unmatched. This CDR3 reads CASSWDRDQETQYF. The DNA of the CDR3 is TGTGCCAGTAGTTGGGACAGGGACCAAGAGACCCAGTACTTC.

V is TRBV7-9 and J is TRBJ1-4, with 9 bases fitting TRBD1. The J segment lost 3 bases and the V segment lost 5 bases, leaving 7 bases of the junction unmatched. Germline lookup yields CDR1 SEHNR and CDR2 FQNEAQ (reference sequence). The length of the CDR3 is 16 residues. The CDR3 reads CASSGSRDRANEKLFF. DNA for the CDR3: TGTGCCAGCAGCGGTAGCCGGGACAGGGCTAATGAAAAACTGTTTTTT.

Here the CDR3 reads CASSRLAGGEQYF. CDR3 bases: TGTGCCAGCAGTCGACTAGCGGGTGGCGAGCAGTACTTC. This chain links TRBV13 with TRBJ2-7; the match to TRBD2 covers 10 bases. V dropped 6 bases and J dropped 6; count of bases not matched to a gene: 5. This CDR3 has 13 amino acids. Germline CDR1 reads PRHDT; CDR2 reads FYEKMQ (reference sequence).

The rearrangement joins TRBV7-9 to TRBJ2-3; TRBD2 is a possible D gene (6 bases). V gave up 6 bases and J gave up 0 bases, with 19 bases separating them. Germline loops: CDR1 SEHNR, CDR2 FQNEAQ (reference sequence). This CDR3 is 17 amino acids long. The CDR3 reads CASSSKLADPSTDTQYF. The CDR3 nucleotides read TGTGCCAGCAGTTCCAAATTAGCGGACCCCAGCACAGATACGCAGTATTTT. The full variable domain, its missing parts supplied by reference TRBV7-9 and TRBJ2-3, is DTGVSQNPRHKITKRGQNVTFRCDPISEHNRLYWYRQTLGQGPEFLTYFQNEAQLEKSRLLSDRFSAERPKGSFSTLEIQRTEQGDSAMYLCASSSKLADPSTDTQYFGPGTRLTVL.

V is TRBV7-9 and J is TRBJ2-2; D gene uncertain. CDR3 size: 16 residues. Germline lookup yields CDR1 SEHNR and CDR2 FQNEAQ (reference sequence). The V end was cut by 3 bases, the J end by 4 bases, with 15 bases between. CDR3 sequence reads: CASSLPRGPRTGELFF. CDR3 DNA: TGTGCCAGCAGCTTGCCTCGTGGGCCCCGCACCGGGGAGCTGTTTTTT.

This clone appeared a few times. This chain links TRBV19 with TRBJ1-6; TRBD1 agrees at 7 bases. The CDR3 loop spans 16 amino acids. CDR1 is LNHDA, CDR2 SQIVND, per germline (reference sequence). V lost 3 bases to trimming and J lost 8 bases; unmatched junction nucleotides: 10. The CDR3 DNA reads TGTGCCAGTAGTATTGGGTCTCGGGACAGATATTCACCCCTCCACTTT. This encodes CASSIGSRDRYSPLHF.

The DNA for the CDR3 is TGTGCCAGCAGTTTCTTCGCGGACCACCAAGAGACCCAGTACTTC. Protein: CASSFFADHQETQYF. The chain employs TRBV27 and TRBJ2-5; D gene unclear. V was clipped by 3 bases and J by 0 bases, with 11 bases between them. CDR1 MNHEY and CDR2 SMNVEV come from the germline V gene (reference sequence). The CDR3 covers 15 residues.

This chain uses TRBV28 with TRBJ2-1; maybe TRBD2 (5 bases). This CDR3 contains 16 residues. The ends were cut back, 4 bases at V and 0 bases at J, with 13 bases in the middle. Germline loops: CDR1 MDHEN, CDR2 SYDVKM. CDR3 sequence reads: CASSWEAESSYNEQFF. The DNA for the CDR3 is TGTGCCAGCAGTTGGGAAGCGGAAAGCTCCTACAATGAGCAGTTCTTC.

This rearrangement joins TRBV11-2 to TRBJ2-5; D might be TRBD2 (5 bases). The CDR3 is 15 amino acids. Trimming left V 3 bases short and J 2 bases short, with 13 bases between. Germline V gene lookup returns CDR1 SGHAT and CDR2 FQNNGV. The CDR3 is CASSLVLRLQETQYF. CDR3 nucleotides: TGTGCCAGCAGCTTGGTGTTACGACTACAAGAGACCCAGTACTTC.

The rearrangement uses TRBV10-3 and TRBJ2-6; D is unresolved. The V end lost 3 bases, the J end lost 0 bases, and 9 bases lay between the germline ends. In germline, CDR1 is ENHRY, CDR2 SYGVKD. This CDR3 is 16 amino acids long. The CDR3 sequence: CAISEKTLSGANVLTF. CDR3 nucleotide sequence: TGTGCCATCAGTGAAAAGACACTCTCTGGGGCCAACGTCCTGACTTTC.

This chain joins TRBV7-9 and TRBJ2-1; 9 bases fit TRBD2. The CDR3 is 18 residues long. J gave up 0 bases and V 2 bases, and 8 bases lay outside the gene matches. CDR1 SEHNR and CDR2 FQNEAQ come from the germline V gene (reference sequence). DNA of the CDR3: TGTGCCAGCAGCTTACCCCCGGGTAGCGGGAGCTCCTACAATGAGCAGTTCTTC. It yields the protein CASSLPPGSGSSYNEQFF.